This note documents a single TCR beta chain sequence. This receptor's antigen is unknown. No qualities accompany the bases; no much larger clone lies one base away. The data are from a study of T cells in Graves' hyperthyroidism and ophthalmopathy (dated by TCRdb to the late 2010s). Regarding the study in general: To identify distinguishing TCR V-J signatures, a discovery cohort of about 100 patients was used, comprising 40 to 45 with Graves' ophthalmopathy and around 57 with stable Graves' hyperthyroidism. In roughly six Graves' hyperthyroidism patients, the study also compared T-cell repertoires from thyroid tissue with T-cell repertoires from blood. The paper describes TCR Vbeta CDR3 sequencing of 140 or so peripheral blood samples, made up of 43 ophthalmopathy patients, some 80 hyperthyroidism patients and 17 progressor patients. The approximately 100 discovery patients were divided at random into training and test sets in a 7:3 ratio. Once sampling was done, hyperthyroidism patients were given methimazole at a starting dose of 30 mg daily, whereas ophthalmopathy patients were given high-dose intravenous methylprednisolone. An independent validation cohort of under 20 hyperthyroidism patients and 17 patients who later progressed to ophthalmopathy tested prospective prediction of ophthalmopathy. General study outcomes and caveats: Most expanded thyroid clonotypes (frequency above 0.001) were also found in blood, which suggests that blood repertoires may mirror thyroid immune responses. A 13 V-J signature model separated ophthalmopathy from stable hyperthyroidism, with around 88% sensitivity and 81% to 82% specificity in cross-validation and 80%/75% in testing. In validation, the model predicted progression to ophthalmopathy with roughly 66% sensitivity and roughly 75% specificity, a median of around 6.6 months before onset. Sample size was not statistically predetermined, and blinding of investigators to group allocation was not performed.

The junction shows trimming of 4 bases on V and 3 bases on J, plus 6 bases between the germline ends. The CDR3 numbers 12 residues from cysteine through phenylalanine. Just CDR3 DNA is preserved here, 36 bases in frame from base 1. Per the germline V gene, SNHLY is the CDR1 and FYNNEI is the CDR2. TCR beta CDR3 regions were amplified from RNA transcripts. The first round of RT-PCR for the TCR CDR3 was performed with the HTBI primer set and the Qiagen OneStep RT-PCR kit. The libraries were constructed in a second round of multiplex PCR and then size-selected and purified. Sequencing of the libraries was done on an Illumina HiSeq2000 using paired-end 100 bp reads. As for the authors' bioinformatics: SOAPnuke was used to process the raw data, removing reads that contained adapters or uncalled bases, had a mean Phred below 15, or lacked an exact match to the constant primer or identifier. High-quality paired reads were merged using COPE v1.2.5, and each unique nucleotide sequence was defined as a clonotype. MiTCR v1.1 was used to align clonotypes to the IMGT TRBV, TRBD and TRBJ reference segments. The analysis was restricted to V-J combinations with a frequency above 0.0001, which together covered about 99% of the repertoires. A TCS score was defined as the ratio of F50 (clonal expansion) to E x V (chaos), with BLOSUM62-based TCRdist applied between CDR3 peptides within each V-J. Welch's t-statistics and random forest reduced just over 500 V-J features to under 15, which were used in a naive Bayes classifier (R e1071). The Morisita-Horn index was used to measure how similar the thyroid and blood repertoires were. TCRdb cleaned the public reads at Q25 with fastp, built clones with MiXCR and kept in-frame beta chains. Here each entry gathers all rows of one CDR3 protein and keeps the most common genes and DNA. The V and J calls come from TCRdb's annotation, not from the publication. This sample is represented by hundreds of thousands of distinct CDR3 sequences; 45% of them were singletons. The top ten hold approximately 7.2% of the sample.

Any patient with an uncontrolled infection, another autoimmune disease, pregnancy or lactation was excluded. Clinical symptoms, serum thyroxine and TRAb, thyroid ultrasound, and orbital computed tomography formed the basis for the diagnoses. Trizol reagent was used to extract total RNA, and RNA quality was then checked on an Agilent 2100 Bioanalyzer. The sequencing input was peripheral blood or thyroid tissue (not recorded which). This receptor was obtained from an adult man with Graves' disease, either hyperthyroidism or ophthalmopathy (not recorded which). The rearrangement combines TRBV2 with TRBJ1-2; a confident D gene designation cannot be given. CDR3 protein: CASSVGYYGYTF. In nucleotide form, the sequence is TGTGCCAGCAGTGTGGGATACTATGGCTACACCTTC.